One sample yielded the 8 T cell receptor beta chains listed below, sequenced in a study of blood T cell repertoires in COVID-19. Sequencing was performed with immunoSEQ multiplex PCR; in TCRdb, only in-frame clones are kept and a portion is missing. The profile shows fewer than 65,000 clones, 80% to 90% of them singletons. The sample taken for sequencing was peripheral blood. The receptor set was obtained from a man in his 60s with acute or convalescent COVID-19.

This clone has just a few counts. The chain couples TRBV30 to TRBJ1-6, with a weak D call TRBD1 (6 bases). The CDR3 has 16 amino acids. The ends were cut back, 0 bases at V and 7 bases at J, with 16 bases in the middle. The germline gives CDR1 GTSNPN, CDR2 SVGIG (reference sequence). The CDR3 region is CAWSVDRTLFNSPLHF. CDR3 coding DNA: TGTGCCTGGAGTGTAGACAGGACCCTCTTCAATTCACCCCTCCACTTT. Using reference TRBV30 and TRBJ1-6 for the parts outside the CDR3, the full variable domain is SQTIHQWPATLVQPVGSPLSLECTVEGTSNPNLYWYRQAAGRGLQLLFYSVGIGQISSEVPQNLSASRPQDRQFILSSKKLLLSDSGFYLCAWSVDRTLFNSPLHFGNGTRLTVT.

The rearrangement uses TRBV7-2 and TRBJ2-7, with TRBD2 as a possible D gene (5 bases). Trimming removed 3 bases from V and 2 bases from J, with 14 bases in between. CDR1 is SGHTA, CDR2 FQGNSA, per germline. The CDR3 loop spans 15 amino acids. The CDR3 sequence is CASSLLVDSTYEQYF. The CDR3 DNA follows: TGTGCCAGCAGCTTGCTTGTGGACTCCACCTACGAGCAGTACTTC.

This clone is termed medium-sized (0.01 to 0.1%). The chain links TRBV25-1 to TRBJ1-2; D is uncertain. The CDR3 contains 11 residues. The V end lost 8 bases, the J end lost 5 bases, and 9 bases lay between the germline ends. Germline CDR1 is MGHDK and CDR2 is SYGVNS. The CDR3 sequence: CASGRGYGYTF. DNA of the CDR3: TGTGCCAGCGGGCGAGGGTATGGCTACACCTTC.

There are a few counts of this clone. The rearrangement joins TRBV5-8 to TRBJ1-1, with 9 bases fitting TRBD1. Per the germline V gene, CDR1 is SGHTS and CDR2 is YDEGEE. The CDR3 sequence is 13 residues long. J lost 3 bases, V lost 5 bases, and 2 bases had no gene match. In DNA form, the CDR3 reads TGTGCCAGCAGTCGGGACAGGGACACTGAAGCTTTCTTT. Translated: CASSRDRDTEAFF.

This sequence joins TRBV11-2 and TRBJ2-5; D might be TRBD2 (6 bases). Germline CDR1 reads SGHAT; CDR2 reads FQNNGV. The V end lost 2 bases, the J end lost 2 bases, and 15 bases lay between the germline ends. The CDR3 totals 16 residues. The CDR3 DNA follows: TGTGCCAGCAGCTTAAGTAGGGCGGGACCTCAAGAGACCCAGTACTTC. Amino acid sequence: CASSLSRAGPQETQYF.

This clone was seen just once. J is TRBJ1-2 and V is TRBV3-1 (or the pseudogene TRBV3-2); no definite D call. The germline V and J ends were trimmed by 0 bases and 6 bases, with 5 bases remaining between them. Per the germline V gene, CDR1 is LGHDT and CDR2 is YNNKEL (reference sequence). The CDR3 length is 12 residues. CDR3 in amino acids: CASSQDLDGYTF. The CDR3 DNA follows: TGTGCCAGCAGCCAAGATCTTGATGGCTACACCTTC.

The chain couples TRBV28 to TRBJ1-1; no clear D gene. This CDR3 comprises 15 residues. Trimming pared 4 bases from V and 4 bases from J, leaving 16 bases between. Germline values: CDR1 MDHEN, CDR2 SYDVKM. Here the CDR3 DNA reads TGTGCCAGCAGTTGTTTCCCGCCCAAGCCCACTGAAGCTTTCTTT. Translating gives CASSCFPPKPTEAFF.

The V gene is TRBV4-2, the J gene TRBJ1-2; 9 bases are a match to TRBD1. In germline, CDR1 is LGHNA, CDR2 YNFKEQ. The V gene end was trimmed by 0 bases and the J gene end by 3 bases; junction bases not matched to a gene: 2. This CDR3 has 15 amino acids. CDR3 protein: CASSQEQGADYGYTF. Here the CDR3 DNA reads TGTGCCAGCAGCCAAGAACAGGGGGCAGACTATGGCTACACCTTC.